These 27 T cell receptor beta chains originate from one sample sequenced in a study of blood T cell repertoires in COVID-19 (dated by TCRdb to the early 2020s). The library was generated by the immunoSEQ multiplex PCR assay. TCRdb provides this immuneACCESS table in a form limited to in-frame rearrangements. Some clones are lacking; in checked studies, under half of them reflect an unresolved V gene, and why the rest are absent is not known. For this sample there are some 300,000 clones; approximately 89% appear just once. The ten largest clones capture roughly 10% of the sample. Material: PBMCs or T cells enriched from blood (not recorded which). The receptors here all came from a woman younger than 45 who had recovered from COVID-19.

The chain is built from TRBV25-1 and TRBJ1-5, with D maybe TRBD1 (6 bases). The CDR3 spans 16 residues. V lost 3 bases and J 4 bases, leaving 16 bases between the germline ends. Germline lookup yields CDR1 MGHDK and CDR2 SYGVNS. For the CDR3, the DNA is TGTGCCAGCAGTGATAATCCAGGGGTAGGAAATCAGCCCCAGCATTTT. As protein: CASSDNPGVGNQPQHF.

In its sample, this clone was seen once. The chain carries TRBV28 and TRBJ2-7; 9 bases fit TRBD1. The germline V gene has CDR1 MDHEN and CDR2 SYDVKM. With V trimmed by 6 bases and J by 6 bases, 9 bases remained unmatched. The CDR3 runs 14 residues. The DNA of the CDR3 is TGTGCCAGCAGGGTCCGGGACAGGGTAATCGAGCAGTACTTC. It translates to CASRVRDRVIEQYF.

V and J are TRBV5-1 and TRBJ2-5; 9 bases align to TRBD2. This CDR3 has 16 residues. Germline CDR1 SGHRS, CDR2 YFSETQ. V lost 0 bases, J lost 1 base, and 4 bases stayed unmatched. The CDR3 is CASSLDLTSGQETQYF. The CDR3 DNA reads TGCGCCAGCAGCTTGGATTTGACTAGCGGCCAAGAGACCCAGTACTTC.

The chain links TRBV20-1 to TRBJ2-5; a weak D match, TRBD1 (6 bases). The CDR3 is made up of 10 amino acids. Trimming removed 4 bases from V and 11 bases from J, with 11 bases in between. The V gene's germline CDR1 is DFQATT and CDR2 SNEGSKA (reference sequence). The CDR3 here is CSATGAQQYF. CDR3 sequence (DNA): TGCAGTGCTACAGGGGCCCAACAGTACTTC.

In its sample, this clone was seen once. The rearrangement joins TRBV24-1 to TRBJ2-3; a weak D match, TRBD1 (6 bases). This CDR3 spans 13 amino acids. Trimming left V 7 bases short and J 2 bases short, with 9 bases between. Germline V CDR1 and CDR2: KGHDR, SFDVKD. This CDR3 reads CATRSGDTDTQYF. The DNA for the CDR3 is TGTGCCACCAGGTCAGGGGACACAGATACGCAGTATTTT.

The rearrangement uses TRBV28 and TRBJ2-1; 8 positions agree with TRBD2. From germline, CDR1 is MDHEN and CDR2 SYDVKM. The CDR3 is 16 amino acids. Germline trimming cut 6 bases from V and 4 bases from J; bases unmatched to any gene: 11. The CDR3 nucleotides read TGTGCCAGCAGCCCCGGGCGGGGGGCGCGTTACAATGAGCAGTTCTTC. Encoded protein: CASSPGRGARYNEQFF. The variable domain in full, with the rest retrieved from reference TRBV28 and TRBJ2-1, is DVKVTQSSRYLVKRTGEKVFLECVQDMDHENMFWYRQDPGLGLRLIYFSYDVKMKEKGDIPEGYSVSREKKERFSLILESASTNQTSMYLCASSPGRGARYNEQFFGPGTRLTVL.

CDR3 residues: CASSSGTVYGYTF. In nucleotides, the CDR3 is TGTGCCAGCAGTTCCGGGACAGTCTATGGCTACACCTTC. The rearrangement links TRBV28 to TRBJ1-2, with TRBD1 matching 7 bases. This CDR3 is 13 amino acids long. Germline V CDR1 and CDR2: MDHEN, SYDVKM. V trimming: 4 bases; J trimming: 4 bases; junction bases outside the gene matches: 3.

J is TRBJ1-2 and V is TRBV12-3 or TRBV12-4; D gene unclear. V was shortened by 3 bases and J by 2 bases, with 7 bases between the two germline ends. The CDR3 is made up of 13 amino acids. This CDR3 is CASSLGRNYGYTF. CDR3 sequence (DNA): TGTGCCAGCAGTTTGGGCAGGAACTATGGCTACACCTTC.

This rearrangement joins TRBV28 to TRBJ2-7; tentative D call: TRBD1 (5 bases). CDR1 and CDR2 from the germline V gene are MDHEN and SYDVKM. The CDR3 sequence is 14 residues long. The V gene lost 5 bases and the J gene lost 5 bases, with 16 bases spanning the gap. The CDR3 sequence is CASSPTTGVHEQYF. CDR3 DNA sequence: TGTGCCAGCAGTCCAACAACAGGTGTCCACGAGCAGTACTTC.

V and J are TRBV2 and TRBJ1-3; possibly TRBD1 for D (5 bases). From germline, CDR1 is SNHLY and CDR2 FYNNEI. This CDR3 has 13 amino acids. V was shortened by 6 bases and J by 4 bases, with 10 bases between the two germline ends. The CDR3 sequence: CASRQGGGNTIYF. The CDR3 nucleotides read TGTGCCAGCAGGCAGGGAGGAGGAAACACCATATATTTT. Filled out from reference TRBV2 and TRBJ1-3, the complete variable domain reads EPEVTQTPSHQVTQMGQEVILRCVPISNHLYFYWYRQILGQKVEFLVSFYNNEISEKSEIFDDQFSVERPDGSNFTLKIRSTKLEDSAMYFCASRQGGGNTIYFGEGSWLTVV.

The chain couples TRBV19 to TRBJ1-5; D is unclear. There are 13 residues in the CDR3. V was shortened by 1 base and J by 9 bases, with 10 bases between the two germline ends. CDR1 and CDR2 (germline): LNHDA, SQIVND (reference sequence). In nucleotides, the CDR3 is TGTGCCAGTAGTATAGTTCCTCCCCGGCCCCAGCATTTT. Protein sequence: CASSIVPPRPQHF.

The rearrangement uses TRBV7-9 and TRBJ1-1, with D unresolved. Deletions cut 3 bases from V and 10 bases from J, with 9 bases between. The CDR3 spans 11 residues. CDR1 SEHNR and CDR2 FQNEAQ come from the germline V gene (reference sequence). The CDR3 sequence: CASSFGVPAFF. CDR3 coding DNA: TGTGCCAGCAGCTTCGGGGTCCCAGCTTTCTTT. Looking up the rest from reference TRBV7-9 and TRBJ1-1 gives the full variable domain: DTGVSQNPRHKITKRGQNVTFRCDPISEHNRLYWYRQTLGQGPEFLTYFQNEAQLEKSRLLSDRFSAERPKGSFSTLEIQRTEQGDSAMYLCASSFGVPAFFGQGTRLTVV.

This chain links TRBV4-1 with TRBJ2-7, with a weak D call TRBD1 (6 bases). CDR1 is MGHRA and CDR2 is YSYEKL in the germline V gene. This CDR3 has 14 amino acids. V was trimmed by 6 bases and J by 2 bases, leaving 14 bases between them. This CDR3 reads CASRRTETTYEQYF. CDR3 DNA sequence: TGCGCCAGCAGAAGGACAGAGACAACCTACGAGCAGTACTTC.

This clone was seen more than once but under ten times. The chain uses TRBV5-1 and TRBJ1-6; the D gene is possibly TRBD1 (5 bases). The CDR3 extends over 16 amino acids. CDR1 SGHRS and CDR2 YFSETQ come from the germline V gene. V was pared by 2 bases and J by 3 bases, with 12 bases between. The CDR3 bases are TGCGCCAGCAGCTTTAGACAGCCTAACTATAATTCACCCCTCCACTTT. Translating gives CASSFRQPNYNSPLHF.

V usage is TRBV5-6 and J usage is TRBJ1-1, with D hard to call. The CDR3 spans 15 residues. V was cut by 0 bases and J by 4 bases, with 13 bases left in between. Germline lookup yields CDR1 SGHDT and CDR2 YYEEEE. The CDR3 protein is CASSLVGTLGTEAFF. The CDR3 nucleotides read TGTGCCAGCAGCTTGGTCGGAACCCTAGGCACTGAAGCTTTCTTT.

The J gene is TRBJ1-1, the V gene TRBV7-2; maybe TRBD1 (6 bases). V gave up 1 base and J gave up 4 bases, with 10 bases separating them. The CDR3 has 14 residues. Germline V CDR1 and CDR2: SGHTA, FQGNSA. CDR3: CASSLVTGSTEAFF. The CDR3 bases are TGTGCCAGCAGCTTAGTGACAGGAAGCACTGAAGCTTTCTTT.

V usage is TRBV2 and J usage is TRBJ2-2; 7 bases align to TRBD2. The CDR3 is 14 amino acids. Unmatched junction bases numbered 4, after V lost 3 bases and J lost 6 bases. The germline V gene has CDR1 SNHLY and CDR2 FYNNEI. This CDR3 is CASSEGAGPGELFF. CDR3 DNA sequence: TGTGCCAGCAGTGAGGGAGCGGGACCCGGGGAGCTGTTTTTT.

The CDR3 region has the DNA TGTGCCAGCAGCCCCTGGGGGGAAAACACCGGGGAGCTGTTTTTT. As protein: CASSPWGENTGELFF. The rearrangement uses TRBV9 and TRBJ2-2, with a possible D match to TRBD2 (6 bases). Trimming left V 4 bases short and J 2 bases short, with 12 bases between. The germline V gene has CDR1 SGDLS and CDR2 YYNGEE. The CDR3 consists of 15 residues.

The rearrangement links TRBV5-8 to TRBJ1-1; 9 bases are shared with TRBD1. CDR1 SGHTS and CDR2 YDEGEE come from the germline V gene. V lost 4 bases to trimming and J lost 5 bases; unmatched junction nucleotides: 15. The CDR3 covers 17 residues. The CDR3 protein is CASSHRQGVKFVTEAFF. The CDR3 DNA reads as TGTGCCAGCAGCCACAGACAGGGGGTGAAATTTGTTACTGAAGCTTTCTTT.

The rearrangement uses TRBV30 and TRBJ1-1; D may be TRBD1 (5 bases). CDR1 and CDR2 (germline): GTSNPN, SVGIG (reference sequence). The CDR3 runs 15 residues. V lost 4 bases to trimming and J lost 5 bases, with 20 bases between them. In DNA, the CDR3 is TGTGCCTGGACACAGAGACCAGGGTACCAAACTGAAGCTTTCTTT. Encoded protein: CAWTQRPGYQTEAFF.

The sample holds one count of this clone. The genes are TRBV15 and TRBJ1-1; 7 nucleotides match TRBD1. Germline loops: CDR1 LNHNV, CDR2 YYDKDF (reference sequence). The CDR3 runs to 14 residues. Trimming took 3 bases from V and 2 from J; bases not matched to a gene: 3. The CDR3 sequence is CATSRAGGNTEAFF. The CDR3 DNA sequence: TGTGCCACCAGCAGGGCAGGGGGAAACACTGAAGCTTTCTTT.

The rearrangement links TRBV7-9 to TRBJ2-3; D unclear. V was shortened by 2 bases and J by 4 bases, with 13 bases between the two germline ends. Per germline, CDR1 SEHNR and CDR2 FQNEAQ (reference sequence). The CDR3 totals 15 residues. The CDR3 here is CASSLFAVNADTQYF. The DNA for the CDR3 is TGTGCCAGCAGCTTATTTGCGGTAAATGCAGATACGCAGTATTTT. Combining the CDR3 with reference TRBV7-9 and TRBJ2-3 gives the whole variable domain DTGVSQNPRHKITKRGQNVTFRCDPISEHNRLYWYRQTLGQGPEFLTYFQNEAQLEKSRLLSDRFSAERPKGSFSTLEIQRTEQGDSAMYLCASSLFAVNADTQYFGPGTRLTVL.

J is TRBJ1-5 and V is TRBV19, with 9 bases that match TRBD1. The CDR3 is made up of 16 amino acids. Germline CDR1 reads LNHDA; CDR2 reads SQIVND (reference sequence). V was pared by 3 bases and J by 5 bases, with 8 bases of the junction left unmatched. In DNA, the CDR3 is TGTGCCAGTAGTATGGGGCCCTACAGGGGGCATCAGCCCCAGCATTTT. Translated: CASSMGPYRGHQPQHF. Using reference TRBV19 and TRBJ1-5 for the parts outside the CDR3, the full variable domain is DGGITQSPKYLFRKEGQNVTLSCEQNLNHDAMYWYRQDPGQGLRLIYYSQIVNDFQKGDIAEGYSVSREKKESFPLTVTSAQKNPTAFYLCASSMGPYRGHQPQHFGDGTRLSIL.

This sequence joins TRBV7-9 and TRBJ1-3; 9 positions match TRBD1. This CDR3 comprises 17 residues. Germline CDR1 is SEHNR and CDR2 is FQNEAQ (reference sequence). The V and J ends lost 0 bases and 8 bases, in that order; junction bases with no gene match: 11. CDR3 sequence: CASSLARWGTGRDTIYF. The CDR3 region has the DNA TGTGCCAGCAGCTTAGCCCGTTGGGGGACAGGGAGAGACACCATATATTTT.

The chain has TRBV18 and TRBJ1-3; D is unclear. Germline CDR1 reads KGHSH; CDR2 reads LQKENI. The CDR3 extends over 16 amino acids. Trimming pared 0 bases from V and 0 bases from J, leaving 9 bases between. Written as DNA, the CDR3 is TGTGCCAGCTCACCACCCGTCGCGAGCTCTGGAAACACCATATATTTT. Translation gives CASSPPVASSGNTIYF.

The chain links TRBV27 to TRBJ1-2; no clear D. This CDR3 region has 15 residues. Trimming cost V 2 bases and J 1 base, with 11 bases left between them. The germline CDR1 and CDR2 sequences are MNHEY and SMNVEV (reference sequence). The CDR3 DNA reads TGTGCCAGCAGTTTAATTTCTACGGGTAACTATGGCTACACCTTC. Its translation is CASSLISTGNYGYTF.

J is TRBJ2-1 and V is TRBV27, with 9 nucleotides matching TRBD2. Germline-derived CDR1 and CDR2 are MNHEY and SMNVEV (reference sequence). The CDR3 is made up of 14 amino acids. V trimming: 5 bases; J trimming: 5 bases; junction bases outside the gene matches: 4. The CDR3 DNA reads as TGTGCCAGCAGTCCCGGGACTAGCCACAATGAGCAGTTCTTC. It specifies CASSPGTSHNEQFF.